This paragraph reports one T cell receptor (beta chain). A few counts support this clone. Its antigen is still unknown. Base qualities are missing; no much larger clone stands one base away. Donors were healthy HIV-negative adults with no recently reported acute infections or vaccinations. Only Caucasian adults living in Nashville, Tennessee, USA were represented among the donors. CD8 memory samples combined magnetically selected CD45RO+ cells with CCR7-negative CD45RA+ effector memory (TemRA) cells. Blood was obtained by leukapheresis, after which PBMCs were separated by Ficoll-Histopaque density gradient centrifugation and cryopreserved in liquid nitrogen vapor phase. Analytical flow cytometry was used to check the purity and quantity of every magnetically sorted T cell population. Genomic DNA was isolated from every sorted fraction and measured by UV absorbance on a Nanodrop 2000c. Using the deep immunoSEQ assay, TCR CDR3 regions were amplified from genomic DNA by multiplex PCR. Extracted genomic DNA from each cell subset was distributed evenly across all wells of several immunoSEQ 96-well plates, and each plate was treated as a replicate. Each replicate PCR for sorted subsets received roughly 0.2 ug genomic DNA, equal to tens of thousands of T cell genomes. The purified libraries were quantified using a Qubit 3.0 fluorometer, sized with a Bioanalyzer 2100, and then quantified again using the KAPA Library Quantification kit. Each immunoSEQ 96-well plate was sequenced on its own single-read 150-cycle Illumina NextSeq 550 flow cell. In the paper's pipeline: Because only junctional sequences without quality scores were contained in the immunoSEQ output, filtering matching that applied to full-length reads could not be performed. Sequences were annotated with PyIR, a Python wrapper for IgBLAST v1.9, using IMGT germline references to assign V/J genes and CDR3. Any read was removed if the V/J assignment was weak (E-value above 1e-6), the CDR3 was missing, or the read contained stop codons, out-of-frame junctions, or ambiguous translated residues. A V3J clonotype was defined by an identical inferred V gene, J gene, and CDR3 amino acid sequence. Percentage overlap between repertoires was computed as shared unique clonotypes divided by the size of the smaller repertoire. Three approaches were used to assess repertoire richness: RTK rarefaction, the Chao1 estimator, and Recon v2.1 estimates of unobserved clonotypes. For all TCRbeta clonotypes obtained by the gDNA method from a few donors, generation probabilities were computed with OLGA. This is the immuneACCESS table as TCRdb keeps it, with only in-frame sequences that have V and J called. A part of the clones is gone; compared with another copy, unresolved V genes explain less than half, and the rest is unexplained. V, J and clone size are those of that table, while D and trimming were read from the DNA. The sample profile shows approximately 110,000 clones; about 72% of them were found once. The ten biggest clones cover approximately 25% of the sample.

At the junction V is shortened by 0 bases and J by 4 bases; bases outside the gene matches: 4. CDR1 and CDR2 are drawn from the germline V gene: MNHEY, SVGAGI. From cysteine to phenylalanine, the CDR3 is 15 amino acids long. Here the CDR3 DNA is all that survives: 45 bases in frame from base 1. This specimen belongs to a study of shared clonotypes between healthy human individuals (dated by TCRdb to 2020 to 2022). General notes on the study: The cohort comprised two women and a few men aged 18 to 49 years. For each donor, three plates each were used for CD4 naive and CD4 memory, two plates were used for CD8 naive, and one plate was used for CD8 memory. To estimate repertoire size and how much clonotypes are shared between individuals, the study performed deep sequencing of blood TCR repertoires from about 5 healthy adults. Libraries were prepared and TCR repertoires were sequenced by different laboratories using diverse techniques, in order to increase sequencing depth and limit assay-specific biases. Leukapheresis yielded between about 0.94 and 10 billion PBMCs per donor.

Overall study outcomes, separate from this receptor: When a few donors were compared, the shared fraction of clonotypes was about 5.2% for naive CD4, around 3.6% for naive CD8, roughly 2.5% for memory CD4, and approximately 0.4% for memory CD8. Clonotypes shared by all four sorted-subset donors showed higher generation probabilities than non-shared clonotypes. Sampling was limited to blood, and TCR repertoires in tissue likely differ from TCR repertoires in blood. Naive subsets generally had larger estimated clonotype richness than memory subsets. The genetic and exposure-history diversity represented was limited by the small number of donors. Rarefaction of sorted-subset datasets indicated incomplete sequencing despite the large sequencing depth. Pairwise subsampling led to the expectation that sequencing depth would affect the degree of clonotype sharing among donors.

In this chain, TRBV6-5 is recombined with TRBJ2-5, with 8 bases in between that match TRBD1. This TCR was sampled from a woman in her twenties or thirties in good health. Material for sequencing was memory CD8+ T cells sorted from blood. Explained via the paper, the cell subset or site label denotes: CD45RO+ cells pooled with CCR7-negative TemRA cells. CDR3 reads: CASSYSAGGRETQYF. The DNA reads TGTGCCAGCAGTTACTCAGCAGGGGGCAGAGAGACCCAGTACTTC.